The 23 T cell receptor beta chains below come from one sample, sequenced in a study of cytomegalovirus exposure and HLA in healthy donors. PCR involved 60 Vbeta and 13 Jbeta primers. Only in-frame clones appear in the TCRdb table, and some are missing; sequencing was by immunoSEQ multiplex PCR. The repertoire holds roughly 120,000 clones, 65% to 75% seen once, with 4.8% in the top ten. What was sequenced was PBMCs. Receptors originate from a man aged 25-45 years in good health and CMV-seropositive.

The CDR3 sequence is CASSLQGARETQYF. The CDR3 coding sequence is TGTGCCAGCAGTCTCCAGGGGGCAAGGGAGACCCAGTACTTC. The genes are TRBV28 and TRBJ2-5; TRBD1 matches at 8 bases. The CDR3 runs to 14 residues. The germline V gene has CDR1 MDHEN and CDR2 SYDVKM. V was clipped by 5 bases and J by 5 bases; unmatched bases: 7.

J is TRBJ2-1 and V is TRBV7-3, with D possibly matching TRBD2 (6 bases). The CDR3 totals 15 residues. V was clipped by 5 bases and J by 0 bases, with 11 bases between them. Germline CDR1 SGHTA, CDR2 FQGTGA. CDR3 sequence (DNA): TGTGCCAGCAGCCCGGGACTCGCCTCCTACAATGAGCAGTTCTTC. Translating gives CASSPGLASYNEQFF. Full variable domain (outside the CDR3, taken from reference TRBV7-3 and TRBJ2-1): GAGVSQTPSNKVTEKGKYVELRCDPISGHTALYWYRQSLGQGPEFLIYFQGTGAADDSGLPNDRFFAVRPEGSVSTLKIQRTERGDSAVYLCASSPGLASYNEQFFGPGTRLTVL.

This chain uses TRBV10-3 with TRBJ2-3, with a possible D match to TRBD1 (5 bases). This CDR3 is 15 amino acids long. V lost 3 bases, J lost 1 base, and 11 bases lay in between. Germline V gene lookup returns CDR1 ENHRY and CDR2 SYGVKD. The CDR3 DNA reads TGTGCCATCAGTGAAGTTGGGGCGGGCACAGATACGCAGTATTTT. Translation: CAISEVGAGTDTQYF.

The chain uses TRBV7-8 and TRBJ1-4, with 8 bases lining up with TRBD1. V shed 1 base and J 7 bases; nucleotides not matched to a gene: 14. The germline V gene has CDR1 SGHVS and CDR2 FQNEAQ. There are 18 residues in the CDR3. This CDR3 reads CASSLGPVIQGVGEKLFF. CDR3 nucleotides: TGTGCCAGCAGCTTAGGGCCCGTAATACAGGGGGTCGGTGAAAAACTGTTTTTT.

The rearrangement uses TRBV6-5 and TRBJ2-3; the D is unclear. Trimming cost V 6 bases and J 1 base, with 8 bases left between them. The CDR3 length is 13 residues. Germline V lookup: CDR1 MNHEY, CDR2 SVGAGI. DNA of the CDR3: TGTGCCAGCAGCTTCCCTGGCACAGATACGCAGTATTTT. Protein sequence: CASSFPGTDTQYF.

This clone was detected a few times. V gene TRBV13 combines with J gene TRBJ1-5, with D uncertain. Germline V gene lookup returns CDR1 PRHDT and CDR2 FYEKMQ (reference sequence). The CDR3 has 13 amino acids. The germline V and J ends were trimmed by 0 bases and 6 bases, with 6 bases remaining between them. The CDR3 nucleotides are TGTGCCAGCAGCTTAGGCCTAAGTCAGCCCCAGCATTTT. It codes for CASSLGLSQPQHF.

The chain carries TRBV19 and TRBJ2-5; perhaps TRBD2 as D (6 bases). Trimming left V 8 bases short and J 5 bases short, with 18 bases between. Germline assignment: CDR1 LNHDA and CDR2 SQIVND (reference sequence). The CDR3 extends over 14 amino acids. CDR3 DNA sequence: TGTGCCAGTGTCGCGGGACCGGGCGGGGAGACCCAGTACTTC. As protein: CASVAGPGGETQYF.

The chain links TRBV5-6 to TRBJ2-2; TRBD2 might be the D (7 bases). The germline CDR1 and CDR2 sequences are SGHDT and YYEEEE. There are 16 residues in the CDR3. V was pared by 3 bases and J by 7 bases, with 19 bases between. The CDR3 region is CASSSVRRGGIGELFF. The CDR3 nucleotides are TGTGCCAGCAGCTCTGTACGAAGGGGGGGGATCGGGGAGCTGTTTTTT.

CDR3 in amino acids: CASSLDSGYTF. In DNA form, the CDR3 reads TGTGCCAGCAGCTTGGACTCGGGCTACACCTTC. The chain employs TRBV5-6 and TRBJ1-2; D is unresolved. From germline, CDR1 is SGHDT and CDR2 YYEEEE. The length of the CDR3 is 11 residues. V lost 0 bases and J 8 bases, leaving 5 bases between the germline ends.

The chain links TRBV7-9 to TRBJ2-3; 8 nucleotides line up with TRBD2. The length of the CDR3 is 15 residues. Per germline, CDR1 SEHNR and CDR2 FQNEAQ (reference sequence). J lost 1 base, V lost 0 bases, and 0 bases had no gene match. In DNA, the CDR3 is TGTGCCAGCAGCTTAGCTAGCGGGGGCACAGATACGCAGTATTTT. Encoded protein: CASSLASGGTDTQYF.

V and J are TRBV11-2 and TRBJ2-1; 11 nucleotides align to TRBD1. V was clipped by 5 bases and J by 4 bases; unmatched bases: 4. CDR1 and CDR2 from the germline V gene are SGHAT and FQNNGV. The CDR3 has 15 residues. The CDR3, as DNA: TGTGCCAGCAGCGTGGGACAGGGGGTATACAATGAGCAGTTCTTC. Translating it yields CASSVGQGVYNEQFF.

A few counts support this clone. The junction does not match germline at one end; this may be a read error. The V and J genes are TRBV28 and TRBJ2-5; 9 bases line up with TRBD1. Germline V lookup: CDR1 MDHEN, CDR2 SYDVKM. This CDR3 is built from 13 residues. The CDR3 DNA is TGTGCCAGCAGTTTATCTGAAACCGGGACAGGGCACTTC. This codes for CASSLSETGTGHF.

The rearrangement links TRBV29-1 to TRBJ2-3; 13 bases agree with TRBD2. Unmatched junction bases numbered 6, after V lost 8 bases and J lost 4 bases. CDR1 SQVTM and CDR2 ANQGSEA come from the germline V gene. This CDR3 region has 14 residues. The DNA of the CDR3 is TGCAGCCGCACTAGCGGGGGGGCCGCAGATACGCAGTATTTT. Protein sequence: CSRTSGGAADTQYF.

The chain links TRBV7-2 to TRBJ2-1; no reliable D call. In germline, CDR1 is SGHTA, CDR2 FQGNSA. This CDR3 spans 15 amino acids. V was shortened by 2 bases and J by 2 bases, with 10 bases between the two germline ends. CDR3: CASSLNSPTYNEQFF. CDR3 sequence (DNA): TGTGCCAGCAGCTTAAACAGCCCAACCTACAATGAGCAGTTCTTC.

The chain carries TRBV7-6 and TRBJ2-5, with D possibly TRBD1 on 5 matching bases. V shed 0 bases and J shed 5 bases, with 7 bases lying between them. Germline values: CDR1 SGHVS, CDR2 FNYEAQ. This CDR3 is built from 13 residues. The DNA of the CDR3 is TGTGCCAGCAGCTTAGCGAAGGGGGAGACCCAGTACTTC. Its protein is CASSLAKGETQYF.

The V gene is TRBV4-1, the J gene TRBJ1-1; D unresolved. V was trimmed by 4 bases and J by 11 bases, leaving 17 bases between them. Per the germline V gene, CDR1 is MGHRA and CDR2 is YSYEKL. The CDR3 contains 13 residues. The CDR3 is CASSRPGRAGAFF. CDR3 nucleotide sequence: TGCGCCAGCAGCCGACCCGGGAGGGCCGGTGCTTTCTTT.

The rearrangement links TRBV11-3 to TRBJ2-3; possible D gene TRBD2, 5 bases. Germline assignment: CDR1 SGHNT and CDR2 YENEEA. This CDR3 has 14 residues. Trimming shortened V by 5 bases and J by 2 bases, and 11 bases separated the two germline ends. The CDR3 coding sequence is TGTGCCAGCAGCCCCGGACTTGACACAGATACGCAGTATTTT. Protein sequence: CASSPGLDTDTQYF.

The rearrangement joins TRBV7-9 to TRBJ2-7; 10 bases line up with TRBD2. From germline, CDR1 is SEHNR and CDR2 FQNEAQ (reference sequence). J was trimmed by 3 bases and V by 3 bases; bases with no gene match: 2. The CDR3 consists of 14 residues. Here the CDR3 reads CASSFLAGDYEQYF. In DNA, the CDR3 is TGTGCCAGCAGCTTTCTAGCGGGGGACTACGAGCAGTACTTC.

This chain joins TRBV11-3 and TRBJ2-5, with D tentatively TRBD1 (6 bases). This CDR3 is 13 amino acids long. Trimming removed 5 bases at V and 0 bases at J, with 7 bases between. Germline V gene sequence: CDR1 SGHNT, CDR2 YENEEA. CDR3 region: CASSRTDQETQYF. CDR3 nucleotides: TGTGCCAGCAGCCGGACAGACCAAGAGACCCAGTACTTC. Together with reference TRBV11-3 and TRBJ2-5, the CDR3 gives the full variable domain: EAGVVQSPRYKIIEKKQPVAFWCNPISGHNTLYWYLQNLGQGPELLIRYENEEAVDDSQLPKDRFSAERLKGVDSTLKIQPAELGDSAVYLCASSRTDQETQYFGPGTRLLVL.

The CDR3, as DNA: TGTGCCAGCAGTTATCGCCAGGGGGATTTGAATTCACCCCTCCACTTT. This encodes CASSYRQGDLNSPLHF. The rearrangement links TRBV6-5 to TRBJ1-6, with 7 bases identical to TRBD1. Germline CDR1 is MNHEY and CDR2 is SVGAGI. This CDR3 spans 16 amino acids. The junction had 9 bases not matched to a gene; V was cut back by 3 bases and J by 7 bases.

This chain connects TRBV30 to TRBJ1-3; D gene ambiguous. Germline V gene lookup returns CDR1 GTSNPN and CDR2 SVGIG (reference sequence). Trimming shortened V by 2 bases and J by 5 bases, and 4 bases separated the two germline ends. The CDR3 totals 11 residues. The CDR3 spells CAWSSRNTIYF. CDR3 nucleotides: TGTGCCTGGAGTTCCAGAAACACCATATATTTT.

V gene TRBV10-3 combines with J gene TRBJ2-7, with a possible D match to TRBD2 (6 bases). The CDR3 length is 13 residues. The V end was cut by 4 bases, the J end by 3 bases, with 10 bases between. The germline CDR1 and CDR2 sequences are ENHRY and SYGVKD. DNA for the CDR3: TGTGCCATCAGTGGGGGGACTTTCTACGAGCAGTACTTC. Its protein product is CAISGGTFYEQYF.

The chain has TRBV11-2 and TRBJ1-6; TRBD1 aligns across 8 bases. CDR3 size: 16 residues. Germline V gene lookup returns CDR1 SGHAT and CDR2 FQNNGV. The V gene end was trimmed by 4 bases and the J gene end by 4 bases; junction bases not matched to a gene: 6. CDR3 sequence reads: CASSSGTGNYNSPLHF. The CDR3 DNA reads as TGTGCCAGCAGCTCCGGGACAGGAAATTATAATTCACCCCTCCACTTT.